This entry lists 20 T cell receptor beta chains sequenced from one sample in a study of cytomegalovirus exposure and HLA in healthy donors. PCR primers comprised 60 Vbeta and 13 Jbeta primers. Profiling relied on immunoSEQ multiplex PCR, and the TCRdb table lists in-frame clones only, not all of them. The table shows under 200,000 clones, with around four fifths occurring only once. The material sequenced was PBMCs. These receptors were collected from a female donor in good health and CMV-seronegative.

CDR3 bases: TGCGCCAGCAGCTGGGACAGGGGGGACACTGAAGCTTTCTTT. Encoded protein: CASSWDRGDTEAFF. The chain links TRBV5-1 to TRBJ1-1; 11 bases line up with TRBD1. The length of the CDR3 is 14 residues. J gave up 3 bases and V 3 bases, and 1 base lay outside the gene matches. Germline V gene sequence: CDR1 SGHRS, CDR2 YFSETQ.

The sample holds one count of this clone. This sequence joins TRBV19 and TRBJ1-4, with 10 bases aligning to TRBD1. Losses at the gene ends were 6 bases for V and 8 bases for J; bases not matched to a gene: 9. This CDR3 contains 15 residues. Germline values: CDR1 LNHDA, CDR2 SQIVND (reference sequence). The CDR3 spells CASSNDRDRGEKLFF. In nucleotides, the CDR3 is TGTGCCAGTAGCAACGACCGGGACAGGGGCGAAAAACTGTTTTTT.

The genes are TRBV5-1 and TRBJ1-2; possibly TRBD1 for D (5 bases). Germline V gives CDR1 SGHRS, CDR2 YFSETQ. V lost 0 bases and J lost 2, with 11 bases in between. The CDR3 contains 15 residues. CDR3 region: CASSLADGGNYGYTF. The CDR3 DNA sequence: TGCGCCAGCAGCTTGGCCGATGGGGGGAACTATGGCTACACCTTC.

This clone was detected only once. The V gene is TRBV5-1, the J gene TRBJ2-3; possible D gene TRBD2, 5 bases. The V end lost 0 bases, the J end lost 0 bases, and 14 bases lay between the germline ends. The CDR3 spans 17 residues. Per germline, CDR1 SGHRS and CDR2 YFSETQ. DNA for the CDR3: TGCGCCAGCAGCTTGGGCGGGTCGACTACTAGCACAGATACGCAGTATTTT. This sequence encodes CASSLGGSTTSTDTQYF.

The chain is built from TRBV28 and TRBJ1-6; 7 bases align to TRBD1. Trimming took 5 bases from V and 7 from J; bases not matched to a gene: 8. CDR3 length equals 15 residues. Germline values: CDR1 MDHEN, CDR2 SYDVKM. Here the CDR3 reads CASSPLGQMNSPLHF. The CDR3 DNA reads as TGTGCCAGCAGTCCCTTGGGACAGATGAATTCACCCCTCCACTTT.

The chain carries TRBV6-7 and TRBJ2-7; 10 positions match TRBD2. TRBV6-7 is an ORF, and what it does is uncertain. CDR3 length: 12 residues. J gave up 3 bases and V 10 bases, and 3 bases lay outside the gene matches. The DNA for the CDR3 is TGTGCCATACGGACTAGCGGCTACGAGCAGTACTTC. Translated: CAIRTSGYEQYF.

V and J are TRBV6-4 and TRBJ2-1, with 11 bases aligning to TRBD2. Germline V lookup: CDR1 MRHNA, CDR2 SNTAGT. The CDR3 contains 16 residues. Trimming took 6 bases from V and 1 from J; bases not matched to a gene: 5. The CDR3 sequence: CASRTSGTGSYNEQFF. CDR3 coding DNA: TGTGCCAGCAGGACTAGCGGGACTGGGTCCTACAATGAGCAGTTCTTC.

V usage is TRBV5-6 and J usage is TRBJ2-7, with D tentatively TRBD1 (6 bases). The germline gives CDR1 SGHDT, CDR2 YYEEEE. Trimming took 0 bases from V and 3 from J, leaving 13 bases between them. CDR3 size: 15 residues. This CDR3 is CASSLEPGDVYEQYF. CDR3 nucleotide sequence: TGTGCCAGCAGCTTGGAACCAGGGGACGTCTACGAGCAGTACTTC.

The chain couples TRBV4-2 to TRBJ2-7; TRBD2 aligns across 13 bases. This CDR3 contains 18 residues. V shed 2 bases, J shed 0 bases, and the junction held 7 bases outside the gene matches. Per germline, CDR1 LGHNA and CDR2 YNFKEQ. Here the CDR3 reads CASSQKGTSGVSSYEQYF. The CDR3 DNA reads TGTGCCAGCAGCCAAAAAGGGACTAGCGGGGTCAGCTCCTACGAGCAGTACTTC.

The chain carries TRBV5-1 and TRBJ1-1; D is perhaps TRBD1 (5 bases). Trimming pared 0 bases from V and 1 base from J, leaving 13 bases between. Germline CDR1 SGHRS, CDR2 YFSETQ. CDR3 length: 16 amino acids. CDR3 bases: TGCGCCAGCAGCTTGGAGCAGGGCCTCTCGAACACTGAAGCTTTCTTT. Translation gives CASSLEQGLSNTEAFF.

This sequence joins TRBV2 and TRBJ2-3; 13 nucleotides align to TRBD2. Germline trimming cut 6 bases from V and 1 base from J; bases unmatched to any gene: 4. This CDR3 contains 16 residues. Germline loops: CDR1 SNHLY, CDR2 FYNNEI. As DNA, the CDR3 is TGTGCCAGCAGCCCCACTAGCGGGGGGGGCACAGATACGCAGTATTTT. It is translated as CASSPTSGGGTDTQYF.

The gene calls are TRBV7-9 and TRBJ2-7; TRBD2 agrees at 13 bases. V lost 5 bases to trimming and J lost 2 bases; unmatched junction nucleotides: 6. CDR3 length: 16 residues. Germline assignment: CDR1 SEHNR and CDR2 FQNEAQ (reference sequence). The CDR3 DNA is TGTGCCAGCAGCGCCCGGACTAGCGGGAGTGCCTACGAGCAGTACTTC. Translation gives CASSARTSGSAYEQYF.

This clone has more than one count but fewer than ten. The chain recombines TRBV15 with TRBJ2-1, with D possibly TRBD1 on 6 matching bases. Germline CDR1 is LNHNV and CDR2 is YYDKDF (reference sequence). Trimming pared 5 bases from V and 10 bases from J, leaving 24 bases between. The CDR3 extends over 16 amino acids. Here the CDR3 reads CATSGYRDTSIGEQFF. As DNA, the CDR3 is TGTGCCACCAGCGGGTACCGGGACACTTCGATAGGGGAGCAGTTCTTC.

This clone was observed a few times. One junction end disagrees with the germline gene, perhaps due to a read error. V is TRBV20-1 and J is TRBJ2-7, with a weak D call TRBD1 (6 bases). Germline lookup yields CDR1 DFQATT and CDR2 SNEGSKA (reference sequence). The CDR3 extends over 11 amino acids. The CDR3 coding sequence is TGCAGAGCTAACAGGGCCCACGAGCAGTACTTC. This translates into CRANRAHEQYF.

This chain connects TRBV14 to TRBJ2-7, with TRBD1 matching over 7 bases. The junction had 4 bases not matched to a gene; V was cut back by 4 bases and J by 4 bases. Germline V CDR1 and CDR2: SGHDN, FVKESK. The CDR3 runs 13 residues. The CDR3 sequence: CASSRSTGYEQYF. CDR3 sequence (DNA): TGTGCCAGCAGCCGCTCGACAGGGTACGAGCAGTACTTC.

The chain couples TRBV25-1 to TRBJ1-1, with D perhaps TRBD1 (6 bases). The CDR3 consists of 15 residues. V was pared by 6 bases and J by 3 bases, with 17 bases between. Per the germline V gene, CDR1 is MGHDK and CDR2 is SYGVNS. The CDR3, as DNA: TGTGCCAGCAGCAGCCAGCGAGGGGGGGACACTGAAGCTTTCTTT. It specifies CASSSQRGGDTEAFF.

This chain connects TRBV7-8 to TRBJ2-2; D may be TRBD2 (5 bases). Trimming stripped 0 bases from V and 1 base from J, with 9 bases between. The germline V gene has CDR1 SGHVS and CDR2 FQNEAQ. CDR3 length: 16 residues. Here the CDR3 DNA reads TGTGCCAGCAGCTTAGCGCGGGCCGGGAACACCGGGGAGCTGTTTTTT. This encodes CASSLARAGNTGELFF.

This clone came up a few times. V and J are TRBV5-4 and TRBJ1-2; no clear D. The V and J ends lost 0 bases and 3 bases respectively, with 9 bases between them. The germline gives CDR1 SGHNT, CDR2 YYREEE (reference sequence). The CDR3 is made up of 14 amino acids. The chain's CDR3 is CASSLGGRHYGYTF. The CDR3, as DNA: TGTGCCAGCAGCTTGGGAGGGCGGCACTATGGCTACACCTTC.

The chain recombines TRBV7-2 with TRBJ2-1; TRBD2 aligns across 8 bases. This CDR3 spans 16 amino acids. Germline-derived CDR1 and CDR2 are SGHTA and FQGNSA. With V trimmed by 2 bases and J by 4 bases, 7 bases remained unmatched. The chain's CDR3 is CASSLLLAELYNEQFF. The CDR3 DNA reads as TGTGCCAGCAGCTTACTACTAGCGGAACTATACAATGAGCAGTTCTTC.

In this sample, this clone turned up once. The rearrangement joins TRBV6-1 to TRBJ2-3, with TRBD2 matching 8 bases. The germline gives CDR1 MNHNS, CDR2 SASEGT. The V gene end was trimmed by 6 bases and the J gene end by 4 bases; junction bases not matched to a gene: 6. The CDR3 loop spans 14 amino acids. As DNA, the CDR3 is TGTGCCAGCAGATTAGCGGGAAGTGCAGATACGCAGTATTTT. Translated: CASRLAGSADTQYF.